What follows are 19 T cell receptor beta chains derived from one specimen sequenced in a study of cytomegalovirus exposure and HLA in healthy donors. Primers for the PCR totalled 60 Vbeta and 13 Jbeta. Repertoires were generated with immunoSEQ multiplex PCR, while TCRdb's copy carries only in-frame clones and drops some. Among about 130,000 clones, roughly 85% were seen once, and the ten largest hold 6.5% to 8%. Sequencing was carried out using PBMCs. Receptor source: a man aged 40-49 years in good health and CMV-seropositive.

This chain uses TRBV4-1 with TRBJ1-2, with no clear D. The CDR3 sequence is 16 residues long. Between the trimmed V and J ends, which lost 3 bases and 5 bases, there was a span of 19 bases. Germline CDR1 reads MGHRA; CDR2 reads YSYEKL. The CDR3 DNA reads TGCGCCAGCAGCCACCTACCCCCGGGAGGACTGTATGGCTACACCTTC. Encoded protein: CASSHLPPGGLYGYTF.

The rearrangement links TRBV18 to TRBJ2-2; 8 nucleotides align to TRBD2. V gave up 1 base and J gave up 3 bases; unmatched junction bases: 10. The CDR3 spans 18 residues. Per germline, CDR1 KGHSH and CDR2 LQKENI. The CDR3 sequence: CASSPRGAGVDYTGELFF. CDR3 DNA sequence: TGTGCCAGCTCACCACGGGGAGCGGGAGTAGATTACACCGGGGAGCTGTTTTTT.

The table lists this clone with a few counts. As DNA, the CDR3 is TGTGCCAGCAGCGTAGCTAGCACAACAGATACGCAGTATTTT. This codes for CASSVASTTDTQYF. The chain employs TRBV9 and TRBJ2-3, with a tentative D call TRBD2 (5 bases). The CDR3 length is 14 residues. The germline V gene has CDR1 SGDLS and CDR2 YYNGEE. Trimming cost V 0 bases and J 3 bases, with 8 bases left between them.

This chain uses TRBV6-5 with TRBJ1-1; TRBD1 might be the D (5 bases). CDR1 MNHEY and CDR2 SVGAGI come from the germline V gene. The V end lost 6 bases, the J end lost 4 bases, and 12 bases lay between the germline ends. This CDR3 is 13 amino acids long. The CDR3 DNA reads TGTGCCAGCAGCTTTGACAGACGCACTGAAGCTTTCTTT. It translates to CASSFDRRTEAFF.

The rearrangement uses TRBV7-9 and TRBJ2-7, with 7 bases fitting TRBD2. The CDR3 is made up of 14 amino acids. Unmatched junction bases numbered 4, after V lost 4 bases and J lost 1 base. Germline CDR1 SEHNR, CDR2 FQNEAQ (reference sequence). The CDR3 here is CASSSGGLSYEQYF. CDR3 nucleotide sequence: TGTGCCAGCAGCTCGGGGGGTCTATCCTACGAGCAGTACTTC.

As DNA, the CDR3 is TGCGCCAGCAGCTTGCGGCAGACTGCAACTAATGAAAAACTGTTTTTT. It is translated as CASSLRQTATNEKLFF. This sequence joins TRBV5-1 and TRBJ1-4, with D unclear. The CDR3 consists of 16 residues. Trimming stripped 1 base from V and 0 bases from J, with 10 bases between. Germline loops: CDR1 SGHRS, CDR2 YFSETQ. Using reference TRBV5-1 and TRBJ1-4 for the parts outside the CDR3, the full variable domain is KAGVTQTPRYLIKTRGQQVTLSCSPISGHRSVSWYQQTPGQGLQFLFEYFSETQRNKGNFPGRFSGRQFSNSRSEMNVSTLELGDSALYLCASSLRQTATNEKLFFGSGTQLSVL.

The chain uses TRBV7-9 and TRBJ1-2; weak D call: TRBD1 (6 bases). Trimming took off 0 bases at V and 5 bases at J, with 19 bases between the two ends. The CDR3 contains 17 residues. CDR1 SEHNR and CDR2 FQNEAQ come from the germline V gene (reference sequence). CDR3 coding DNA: TGTGCCAGCAGCTTAGCCTCCCAGACAGGCGGACGTTATGGCTACACCTTC. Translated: CASSLASQTGGRYGYTF.

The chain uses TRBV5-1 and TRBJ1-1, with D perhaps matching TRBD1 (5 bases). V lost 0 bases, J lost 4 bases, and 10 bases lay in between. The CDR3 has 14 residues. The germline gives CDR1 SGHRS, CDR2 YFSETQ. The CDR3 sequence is CASSLVQGGTEAFF. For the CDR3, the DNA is TGCGCCAGCAGCTTGGTGCAGGGTGGCACTGAAGCTTTCTTT. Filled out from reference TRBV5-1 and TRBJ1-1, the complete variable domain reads KAGVTQTPRYLIKTRGQQVTLSCSPISGHRSVSWYQQTPGQGLQFLFEYFSETQRNKGNFPGRFSGRQFSNSRSEMNVSTLELGDSALYLCASSLVQGGTEAFFGQGTRLTVV.

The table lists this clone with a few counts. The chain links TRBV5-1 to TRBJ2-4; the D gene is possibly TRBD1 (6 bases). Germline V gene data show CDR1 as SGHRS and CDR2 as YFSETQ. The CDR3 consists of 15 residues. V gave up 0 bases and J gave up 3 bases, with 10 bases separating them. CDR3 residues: CASSLDLGGKNIQYF. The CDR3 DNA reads TGCGCCAGCAGCTTGGATTTAGGGGGCAAAAACATTCAGTACTTC.

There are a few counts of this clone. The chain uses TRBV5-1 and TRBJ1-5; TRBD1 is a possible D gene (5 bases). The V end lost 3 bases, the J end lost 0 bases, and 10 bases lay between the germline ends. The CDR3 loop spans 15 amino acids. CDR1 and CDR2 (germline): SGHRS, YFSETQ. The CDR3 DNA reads TGCGCCAGCAGCTCCGGGGACTATAGCAATCAGCCCCAGCATTTT. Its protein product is CASSSGDYSNQPQHF. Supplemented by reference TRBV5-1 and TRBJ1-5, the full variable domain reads KAGVTQTPRYLIKTRGQQVTLSCSPISGHRSVSWYQQTPGQGLQFLFEYFSETQRNKGNFPGRFSGRQFSNSRSEMNVSTLELGDSALYLCASSSGDYSNQPQHFGDGTRLSIL.

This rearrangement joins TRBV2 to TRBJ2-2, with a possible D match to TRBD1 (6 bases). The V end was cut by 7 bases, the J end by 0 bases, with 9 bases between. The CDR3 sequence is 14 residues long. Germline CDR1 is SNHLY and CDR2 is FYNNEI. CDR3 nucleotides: TGTGCCAGCACGGACAGAACGAACACCGGGGAGCTGTTTTTT. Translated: CASTDRTNTGELFF.

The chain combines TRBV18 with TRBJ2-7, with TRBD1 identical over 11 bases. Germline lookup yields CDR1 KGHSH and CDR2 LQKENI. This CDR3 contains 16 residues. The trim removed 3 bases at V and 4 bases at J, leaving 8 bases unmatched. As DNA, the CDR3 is TGTGCCAGCTCACCGGAGGACAGGGGGCGCAAATACGAGCAGTACTTC. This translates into CASSPEDRGRKYEQYF. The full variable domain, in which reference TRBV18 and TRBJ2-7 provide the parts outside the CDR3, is NAGVMQNPRHLVRRRGQEARLRCSPMKGHSHVYWYRQLPEEGLKFMVYLQKENIIDESGMPKERFSAEFPKEGPSILRIQQVVRGDSAAYFCASSPEDRGRKYEQYFGPGTRLTVT.

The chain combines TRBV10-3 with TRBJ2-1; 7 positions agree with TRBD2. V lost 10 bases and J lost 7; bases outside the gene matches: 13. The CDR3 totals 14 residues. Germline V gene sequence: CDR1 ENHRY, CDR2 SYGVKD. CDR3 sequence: CATRAAGDLNEQFF. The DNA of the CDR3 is TGTGCCACCCGCGCGGCGGGAGATCTGAATGAGCAGTTCTTC.

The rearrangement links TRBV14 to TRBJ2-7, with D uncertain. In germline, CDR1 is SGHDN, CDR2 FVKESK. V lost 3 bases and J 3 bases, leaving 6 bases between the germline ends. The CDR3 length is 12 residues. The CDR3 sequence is CASSQNSYEQYF. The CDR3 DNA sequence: TGTGCCAGCAGCCAGAATAGCTACGAGCAGTACTTC.

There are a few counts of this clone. CDR3 amino acids: CASGRDSKTQYF. The CDR3 nucleotides are TGTGCCAGCGGACGGGACTCGAAGACCCAGTACTTC. This sequence joins TRBV11-2 and TRBJ2-5, with D possibly being TRBD2 (6 bases). The CDR3 spans 12 residues. Trimming took off 8 bases at V and 6 bases at J, with 13 bases between the two ends. Germline CDR1 reads SGHAT; CDR2 reads FQNNGV.

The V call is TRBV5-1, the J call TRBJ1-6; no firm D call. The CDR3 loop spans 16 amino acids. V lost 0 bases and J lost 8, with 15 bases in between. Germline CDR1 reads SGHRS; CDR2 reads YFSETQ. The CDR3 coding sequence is TGCGCCAGCAGCTTGGGAACCTCGTATCGGGATTCACCCCTCCACTTT. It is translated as CASSLGTSYRDSPLHF.

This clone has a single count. The CDR3: CASSQNSDSYEQYF. For the CDR3, the DNA is TGTGCCAGCTCGCAAAATAGCGATAGTTACGAGCAGTACTTC. The chain is built from TRBV18 and TRBJ2-7, with D tentatively TRBD2 (5 bases). Looked up from germline, CDR1 is KGHSH and CDR2 is LQKENI. V lost 6 bases, J lost 4 bases, and 16 bases lay in between. The CDR3 is 14 amino acids.

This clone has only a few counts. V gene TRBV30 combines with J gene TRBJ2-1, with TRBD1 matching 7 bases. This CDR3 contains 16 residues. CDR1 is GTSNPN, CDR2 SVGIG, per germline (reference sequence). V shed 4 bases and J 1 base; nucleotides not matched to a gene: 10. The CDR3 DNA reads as TGTGCCTGGAAACCACCCGACAGGGAATCCTACAATGAGCAGTTCTTC. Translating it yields CAWKPPDRESYNEQFF. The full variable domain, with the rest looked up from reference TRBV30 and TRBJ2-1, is SQTIHQWPATLVQPVGSPLSLECTVEGTSNPNLYWYRQAAGRGLQLLFYSVGIGQISSEVPQNLSASRPQDRQFILSSKKLLLSDSGFYLCAWKPPDRESYNEQFFGPGTRLTVL.

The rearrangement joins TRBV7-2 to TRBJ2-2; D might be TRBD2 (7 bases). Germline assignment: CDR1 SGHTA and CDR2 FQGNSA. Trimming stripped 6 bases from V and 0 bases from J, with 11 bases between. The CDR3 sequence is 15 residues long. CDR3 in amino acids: CASRGGGTNTGELFF. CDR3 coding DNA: TGTGCCAGCAGGGGAGGGGGTACGAACACCGGGGAGCTGTTTTTT.